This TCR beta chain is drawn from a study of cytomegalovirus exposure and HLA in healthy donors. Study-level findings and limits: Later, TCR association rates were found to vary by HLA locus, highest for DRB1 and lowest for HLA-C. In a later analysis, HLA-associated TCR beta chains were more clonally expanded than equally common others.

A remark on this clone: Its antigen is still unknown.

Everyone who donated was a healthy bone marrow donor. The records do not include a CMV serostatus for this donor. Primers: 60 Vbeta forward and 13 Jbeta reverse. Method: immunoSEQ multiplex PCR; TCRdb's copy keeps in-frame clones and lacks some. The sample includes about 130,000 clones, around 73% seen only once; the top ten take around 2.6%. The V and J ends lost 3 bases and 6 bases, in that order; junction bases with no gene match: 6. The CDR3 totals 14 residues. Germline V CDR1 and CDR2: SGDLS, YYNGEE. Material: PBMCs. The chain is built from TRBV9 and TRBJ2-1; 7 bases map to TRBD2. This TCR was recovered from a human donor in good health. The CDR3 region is CASSGGGLGNEQFF. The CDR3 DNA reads TGTGCCAGCAGCGGGGGGGGACTGGGCAATGAGCAGTTCTTC.